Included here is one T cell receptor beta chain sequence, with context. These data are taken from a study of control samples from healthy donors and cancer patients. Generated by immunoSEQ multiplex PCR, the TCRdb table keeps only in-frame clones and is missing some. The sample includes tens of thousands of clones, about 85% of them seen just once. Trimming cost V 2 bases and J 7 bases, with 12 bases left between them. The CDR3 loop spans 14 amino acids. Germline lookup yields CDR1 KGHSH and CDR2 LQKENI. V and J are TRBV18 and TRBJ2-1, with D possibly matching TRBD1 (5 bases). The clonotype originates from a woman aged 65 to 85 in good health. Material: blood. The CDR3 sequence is CASSPGVTANEQFF. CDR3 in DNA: TGTGCCAGCTCACCAGGGGTGACAGCAAATGAGCAGTTCTTC.